The 27 T cell receptor beta chains below all came from one sample that was sequenced in a study of T-cell reconstitution after alpha-beta-depleted transplantation in children. TCRbeta library construction was performed incorporating unique molecular identifiers. TCRdb passed the PCR reads through MiXCR, listing each CDR3 protein once. The data hold approximately 130,000 distinct CDR3 sequences, with around 9.8% observed a single time. The specimen was PBMCs, mostly from graft donor cells, collected 180 days after TCRalphabeta/CD19-depleted stem cell transplant. The receptor source for this set is a girl in the first two years of life who had a stem cell transplant for combined immunodeficiency, so the T cells may come from the graft donor.

The chain has TRBV12-3 or TRBV12-4 and TRBJ1-1; 7 positions match TRBD1. V was pared by 3 bases and J by 6 bases, with 10 bases of the junction left unmatched. The length of the CDR3 is 15 residues. The CDR3 DNA sequence: TGTGCCAGCAGTTTTTTGGGCAGGGGGGTCCCTGAAGCTTTCTTT. It specifies CASSFLGRGVPEAFF.

This sequence joins TRBV25-1 and TRBJ1-5; D perhaps matches TRBD1 (5 bases). Trimming removed 4 bases at V and 4 bases at J, with 11 bases between. The CDR3 extends over 14 amino acids. Germline CDR1 and CDR2: MGHDK and SYGVNS. DNA of the CDR3: TGTGCCAGCAGTGGTCACAGGACTAATCAGCCCCAGCATTTT. Its protein is CASSGHRTNQPQHF.

A few counts support this clonotype. V and J are TRBV29-1 and TRBJ1-1, with 7 bases that match TRBD1. The germline CDR1 and CDR2 sequences are SQVTM and ANQGSEA. CDR3 length equals 13 residues. The trim removed 6 bases at V and 2 bases at J, leaving 6 bases unmatched. In DNA, the CDR3 is TGCAGCGTCCAGAGGGACAGAAACACTGAAGCTTTCTTT. This sequence encodes CSVQRDRNTEAFF.

Note on this clonotype: One junction end does not reproduce the germline sequence, and a read error may be involved. The chain carries TRBV7-2 and TRBJ2-4; possible D gene TRBD2, 6 bases. The CDR3 loop spans 14 amino acids. Germline-derived CDR1 and CDR2 are SGHTA and FQGNSA. The CDR3 coding sequence is TGTGCCAGCATCTTAGAGGCAGGGAGGAACATTCAGTACTTC. Protein: CASILEAGRNIQYF.

In its sample, this clonotype was seen a few times. The J gene is TRBJ2-2, the V gene TRBV5-6; D could derive from TRBD1 or TRBD2 (6 bases each). CDR3 length: 15 residues. In germline, CDR1 is SGHDT, CDR2 YYEEEE. Trimming pared 2 bases from V and 6 bases from J, leaving 14 bases between. The CDR3 reads CASSFELRGAGELFF. The CDR3 nucleotides are TGTGCCAGCAGCTTTGAATTAAGGGGGGCCGGGGAGCTGTTTTTT.

This clonotype was counted a few times. The chain links TRBV4-3 to TRBJ2-2; 8 bases align to TRBD1. The junction had 9 bases not matched to a gene; V was cut back by 6 bases and J by 3 bases. CDR3 length: 16 amino acids. Germline CDR1 is LGHNA and CDR2 is YSLEER. CDR3 DNA sequence: TGCGCCAGCAGGAGGACAGGGAGCATGTACACCGGGGAGCTGTTTTTT. The encoded protein is CASRRTGSMYTGELFF.

There are a few counts of this clonotype. This chain connects TRBV29-1 to TRBJ2-5, with TRBD1 matching over 7 bases. This CDR3 has 14 residues. Germline-derived CDR1 and CDR2 are SQVTM and ANQGSEA. V shed 6 bases, J shed 2 bases, and the junction held 9 bases outside the gene matches. CDR3 residues: CSVKRGQEQETQYF. DNA of the CDR3: TGCAGCGTAAAAAGGGGGCAGGAGCAAGAGACCCAGTACTTC.

This clonotype turned up a few times. This chain uses TRBV18 with TRBJ2-2; D perhaps matches TRBD2 (6 bases). Trimming stripped 5 bases from V and 5 bases from J, with 18 bases between. The CDR3 has 16 residues. CDR1 is KGHSH, CDR2 LQKENI, per germline. The CDR3 DNA follows: TGTGCCAGCTCAGCAGGAGAGGGGAGGCGAACCGGGGAGCTGTTTTTT. It specifies CASSAGEGRRTGELFF.

This rearrangement joins TRBV12-3 or TRBV12-4 to TRBJ2-2, with a weak D call TRBD1 (6 bases). V lost 3 bases to trimming and J lost 6 bases, with 11 bases between them. This CDR3 spans 14 amino acids. Here the CDR3 reads CASSLLGAAGELFF. The CDR3 DNA follows: TGTGCCAGCAGTTTGCTGGGGGCGGCCGGGGAGCTGTTTTTT.

As to this clonotype: At one of its ends the junction is not consistent with the germline gene, which may arise from a read error. The genes are TRBV20-1 and TRBJ2-4; tentatively, D is TRBD1 or TRBD2 (5 bases each). The CDR3 consists of 16 residues. CDR1 DFQATT and CDR2 SNEGSKA come from the germline V gene (reference sequence). Here the CDR3 reads CSARDQRGLAKNSQYF. For the CDR3, the DNA is TGCAGTGCTAGAGATCAAAGGGGTCTAGCCAAAAACAGTCAGTACTTC.

The sample holds many counts of this clonotype. The J gene is TRBJ2-1, the V gene TRBV20-1, with D possibly TRBD2 on 5 matching bases. V was clipped by 6 bases and J by 1 base, with 13 bases between them. The germline CDR1 and CDR2 sequences are DFQATT and SNEGSKA (reference sequence). The CDR3 spans 14 residues. The CDR3 protein is CSATGLTSYNEQFF. Here the CDR3 DNA reads TGCAGTGCAACGGGATTAACTTCCTACAATGAGCAGTTCTTC.

This chain uses TRBV27 with TRBJ1-1; TRBD1 aligns across 7 bases. Germline loops: CDR1 MNHEY, CDR2 SMNVEV (reference sequence). The V and J ends lost 4 bases and 1 base, in that order; junction bases with no gene match: 24. The CDR3 contains 21 residues. The DNA of the CDR3 is TGTGCCAGCAGTTCCGGGTATCTACCATCCCGACAGGGTTTAGGGAACACTGAAGCTTTCTTT. Protein: CASSSGYLPSRQGLGNTEAFF.

This clonotype was found a few times. The chain uses TRBV7-2 and TRBJ2-1; D remains ambiguous. The V and J ends lost 0 bases and 7 bases respectively, with 13 bases between them. CDR3 size: 15 residues. The germline gives CDR1 SGHTA, CDR2 FQGNSA. The CDR3 DNA reads as TGTGCCAGCAGCTTAGCGTCGGAGTACCTTAATGAGCAGTTCTTC. Translating gives CASSLASEYLNEQFF.

This clonotype has only a few counts. This chain connects TRBV29-1 to TRBJ1-1; TRBD1 might be the D (6 bases). The CDR3 loop spans 14 amino acids. Germline V lookup: CDR1 SQVTM, CDR2 ANQGSEA. V lost 4 bases to trimming and J lost 4 bases, with 16 bases between them. In nucleotides, the CDR3 is TGCAGCGTTGTGGTAGCAGGGGTGGGCACTGAAGCTTTCTTT. Amino acid sequence: CSVVVAGVGTEAFF. Drawing the rest from reference TRBV29-1 and TRBJ1-1, the complete variable domain is SAVISQKPSRDICQRGTSLTIQCQVDSQVTMMFWYRQQPGQSLTLIATANQGSEATYESGFVIDKFPISRPNLTFSTLTVSNMSPEDSSIYLCSVVVAGVGTEAFFGQGTRLTVV.

The chain is built from TRBV20-1 and TRBJ2-7, with D possibly being TRBD2 (6 bases). Germline V gene data show CDR1 as DFQATT and CDR2 as SNEGSKA (reference sequence). CDR3 size: 13 residues. The ends were cut back, 6 bases at V and 3 bases at J, with 15 bases in the middle. The CDR3, as DNA: TGCAGTGCCCAAGGGCTAGCGAGCTACGAGCAGTACTTC. It specifies CSAQGLASYEQYF.

The V call is TRBV6-2 or TRBV6-3, the J call TRBJ2-1, with 12 positions matching TRBD2. The CDR3 consists of 16 residues. Germline values: CDR1 MNHEY, CDR2 SVGEGT. V lost 4 bases and J lost 8; bases outside the gene matches: 9. The CDR3 region is CASSCPGLAGQDEQFF. As DNA, the CDR3 is TGTGCCAGCAGTTGCCCCGGACTAGCGGGACAGGATGAGCAGTTCTTC.

The chain carries TRBV10-3 and TRBJ2-3, with 7 bases lining up with TRBD1. The ends lost 10 bases at V and 0 bases at J; junction bases unmatched: 4. The germline V gene has CDR1 ENHRY and CDR2 SYGVKD. The CDR3 is 13 residues long. CDR3: CATRDRSTDTQYF. The CDR3 DNA is TGTGCCACCAGGGACAGAAGCACAGATACGCAGTATTTT.

This clonotype was found a few times. The chain carries TRBV15 and TRBJ2-1, with D possibly matching TRBD1 (6 bases). Germline V lookup: CDR1 LNHNV, CDR2 YYDKDF (reference sequence). V lost 3 bases and J lost 9, with 9 bases in between. This CDR3 contains 12 residues. CDR3 bases: TGTGCCACCAGCAGGGACAGAACTGAGCAGTTCTTC. Translated, it gives CATSRDRTEQFF.

The chain employs TRBV15 and TRBJ2-2; no firm D call. This CDR3 has 15 residues. From germline, CDR1 is LNHNV and CDR2 YYDKDF (reference sequence). V gave up 0 bases and J gave up 3 bases, with 8 bases separating them. The DNA of the CDR3 is TGTGCCACCAGCAGAGATCTCAGAGACACCGGGGAGCTGTTTTTT. Translation: CATSRDLRDTGELFF.

The chain recombines TRBV11-2 with TRBJ2-5; 8 nucleotides agree with TRBD1. The V and J ends lost 5 bases and 4 bases, in that order; junction bases with no gene match: 9. Per the germline V gene, CDR1 is SGHAT and CDR2 is FQNNGV. CDR3 size: 15 residues. This CDR3 is CASSPGTGWRETQYF. The CDR3 nucleotides read TGTGCCAGCAGCCCCGGGACAGGTTGGCGAGAGACCCAGTACTTC.

J is TRBJ2-5 and V is TRBV6-5; the match to TRBD2 covers 13 bases. This CDR3 region has 16 residues. Trimming cost V 1 base and J 3 bases; bases outside gene matches: 2. Germline CDR1 is MNHEY and CDR2 is SVGAGI. CDR3 DNA sequence: TGTGCCAGCAGTTACTGGGGGACTAGCGGGGAAGAGACCCAGTACTTC. Amino acid sequence: CASSYWGTSGEETQYF.

At least ten counts were recorded for this clonotype. The chain links TRBV20-1 to TRBJ2-2, with 7 bases identical to TRBD2. The germline gives CDR1 DFQATT, CDR2 SNEGSKA (reference sequence). The junction had 6 bases not matched to a gene; V was cut back by 2 bases and J by 3 bases. The CDR3 extends over 15 amino acids. CDR3 in amino acids: CSARRFLADTGELFF. In DNA form, the CDR3 reads TGCAGTGCTAGACGGTTCCTAGCGGACACCGGGGAGCTGTTTTTT.

A remark on this clonotype: One end of the junction is discordant with germline, which a read error may explain. The chain carries TRBV4-1 and TRBJ2-3; D is undetermined. The length of the CDR3 is 14 residues. Germline CDR1 reads MGHRA; CDR2 reads YSYEKL. The CDR3 sequence is CASSQTSIADTPYF. The DNA for the CDR3 is TGCGCCAGCAGCCAAACGTCAATCGCAGATACGCCGTATTTT.

This chain joins TRBV10-3 and TRBJ2-5; D possibly matches TRBD1 or TRBD2 (5 bases each). Trimming took off 11 bases at V and 5 bases at J, with 15 bases between the two ends. This CDR3 comprises 12 residues. CDR1 and CDR2 (germline): ENHRY, SYGVKD. The CDR3 DNA reads as TGTGCCCCGGGACCTTCTGCGGAGACCCAGTACTTC. It specifies CAPGPSAETQYF.

The chain links TRBV7-9 to TRBJ1-5; D is possibly TRBD1 (5 bases). Germline values: CDR1 SEHNR, CDR2 FQNEAQ (reference sequence). Trimming took 5 bases from V and 5 from J, leaving 19 bases between them. This CDR3 contains 16 residues. Written as DNA, the CDR3 is TGTGCCAGCAGCCCTGGACGGGGGTCCAGACATCAGCCCCAGCATTTT. It yields the protein CASSPGRGSRHQPQHF.

The V gene is TRBV20-1, the J gene TRBJ2-3; 13 positions match TRBD2. J was trimmed by 2 bases and V by 3 bases; bases with no gene match: 5. Germline V gene sequence: CDR1 DFQATT, CDR2 SNEGSKA (reference sequence). The CDR3 covers 16 residues. CDR3 loop: CSASSGTSGDTDTQYF. The CDR3 DNA reads as TGCAGTGCTAGTTCCGGGACTAGCGGGGACACAGATACGCAGTATTTT.

This clonotype occurred many times. This chain connects TRBV20-1 to TRBJ2-3; unclear D gene. Trimming removed 5 bases at V and 0 bases at J, with 9 bases between. This CDR3 comprises 13 residues. Germline CDR1 reads DFQATT; CDR2 reads SNEGSKA (reference sequence). The CDR3 DNA sequence: TGCAGTGCTCCCGCCCCAAGCACAGATACGCAGTATTTT. Protein product: CSAPAPSTDTQYF.